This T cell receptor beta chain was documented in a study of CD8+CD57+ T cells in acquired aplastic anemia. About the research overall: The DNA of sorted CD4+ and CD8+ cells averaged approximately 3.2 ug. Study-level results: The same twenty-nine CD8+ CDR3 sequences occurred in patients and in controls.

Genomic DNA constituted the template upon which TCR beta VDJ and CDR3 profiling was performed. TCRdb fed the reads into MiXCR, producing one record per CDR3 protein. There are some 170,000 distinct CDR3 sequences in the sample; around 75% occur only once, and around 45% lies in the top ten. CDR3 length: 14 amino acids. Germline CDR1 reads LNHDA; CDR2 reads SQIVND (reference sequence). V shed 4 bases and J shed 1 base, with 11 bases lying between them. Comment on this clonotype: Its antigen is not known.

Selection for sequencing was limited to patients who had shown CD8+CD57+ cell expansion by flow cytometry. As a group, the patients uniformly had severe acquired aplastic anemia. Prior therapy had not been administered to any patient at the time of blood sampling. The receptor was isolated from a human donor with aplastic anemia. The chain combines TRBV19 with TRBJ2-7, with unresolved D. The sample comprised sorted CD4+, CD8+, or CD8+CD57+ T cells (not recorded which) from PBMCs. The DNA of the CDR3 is TGTGCCAGTAGTACTGGGTTGGGGTCCTACGAGCAGTACTTC. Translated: CASSTGLGSYEQYF.